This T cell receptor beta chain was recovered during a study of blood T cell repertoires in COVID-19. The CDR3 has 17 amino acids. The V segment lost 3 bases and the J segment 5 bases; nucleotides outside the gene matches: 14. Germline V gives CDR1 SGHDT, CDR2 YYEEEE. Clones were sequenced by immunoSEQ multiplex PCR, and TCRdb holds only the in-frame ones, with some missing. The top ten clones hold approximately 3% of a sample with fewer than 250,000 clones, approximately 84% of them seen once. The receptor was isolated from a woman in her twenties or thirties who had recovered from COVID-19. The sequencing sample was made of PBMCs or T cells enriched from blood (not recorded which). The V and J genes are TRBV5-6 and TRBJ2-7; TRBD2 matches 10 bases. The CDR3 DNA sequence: TGTGCCAGCAGCTATTCAGTAGCGGGAGGCCCGTGGGACGAGCAGTACTTC. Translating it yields CASSYSVAGGPWDEQYF.